Following are 5 T cell receptor beta chains from one sample sequenced in a study of T cell repertoires in cytomegalovirus infection. A single record per CDR3 protein comes from TCRdb applying MiXCR to the reads. The table shows about 740,000 distinct CDR3 sequences, with less than 40% occurring only once. Sequenced: PBMCs. The receptors here all came from a human donor in good health (CMV status not recorded). Some clones in this sample may be carry-over from other donors' samples.

In its sample, this clonotype was seen once. CDR3: CASSQGGGAETEAFF. The CDR3 DNA sequence: TGCGCCAGCAGCCAAGGAGGGGGGGCGGAGACTGAAGCTTTCTTT. The chain recombines TRBV4-3 with TRBJ1-1, with D tentatively TRBD1 (6 bases). The CDR3 spans 15 residues. From germline, CDR1 is LGHNA and CDR2 YSLEER. The ends were cut back, 1 base at V and 5 bases at J, with 14 bases in the middle.

This clonotype showed up just a few times. The chain uses TRBV19 and TRBJ1-1; perhaps TRBD1 as D (6 bases). This CDR3 has 13 amino acids. Germline CDR1 LNHDA, CDR2 SQIVND (reference sequence). Trimming removed 10 bases from V and 2 bases from J, with 14 bases in between. The CDR3 DNA is TGTGCCACAGTCACCGGGGGCAACACTGAAGCTTTCTTT. Translation gives CATVTGGNTEAFF.

This chain uses TRBV5-1 with TRBJ2-1; 11 bases are a match to TRBD2. Unmatched junction bases numbered 11, after V lost 0 bases and J lost 3 bases. CDR3 length: 19 residues. Per the germline V gene, CDR1 is SGHRS and CDR2 is YFSETQ. This CDR3 reads CASSLVGLAGGPIYNEQFF. CDR3 DNA: TGCGCCAGCAGCTTGGTTGGCCTAGCGGGGGGCCCCATCTACAATGAGCAGTTCTTC.

The rearrangement links TRBV20-1 to TRBJ1-5, with D possibly matching TRBD1 (5 bases). Trimming shortened V by 5 bases and J by 2 bases, and 7 bases separated the two germline ends. This CDR3 is 12 amino acids long. Germline V CDR1 and CDR2: DFQATT, SNEGSKA (reference sequence). The CDR3: CSAGAGNQPQHF. As DNA, the CDR3 is TGCAGTGCTGGGGCGGGCAATCAGCCCCAGCATTTT.

The chain combines TRBV11-2 with TRBJ2-4; the D gene could be TRBD1 or TRBD2 (5 bases each). Germline V lookup: CDR1 SGHAT, CDR2 FQNNGV. V was pared by 0 bases and J by 1 base, with 10 bases between. The CDR3 totals 16 residues. In nucleotides, the CDR3 is TGTGCCAGCAGCTTAGATTGGGGGTGGGCCAAAAACATTCAGTACTTC. Residues: CASSLDWGWAKNIQYF.